This TCR beta chain came from a study of blood T cell repertoires in COVID-19. Study context: Whether acute or convalescent, the COVID-19 samples came from the United States, Italy and Spain.

The CDR3 runs to 13 residues. CDR1 and CDR2 (germline): MDHEN, SYDVKM. V was cut by 6 bases and J by 8 bases, with 16 bases left in between. Authors' analysis steps: Reference gene primers were amplified, and this amplification served to estimate nucleated cell counts. Clones were sequenced by immunoSEQ multiplex PCR, and TCRdb holds only the in-frame ones, with some missing. V, J and clone size were drawn from that table, and D and trimming were deduced from the DNA. This sample has approximately 50,000 clones; roughly nine tenths occur once, and the top ten carry 2.5% to 3.5%. The TCR originated in a human donor in a cohort sampled during active COVID-19. V usage is TRBV28 and J usage is TRBJ1-2; possibly TRBD1 for D (5 bases). Sequencing input: peripheral blood. The CDR3 sequence is CASRQSREDGYTF. CDR3 bases: TGTGCCAGCAGACAAAGCAGGGAGGACGGCTACACCTTC.